Listed below are T cell receptor beta chains from one sample, sequenced in a study of control samples from healthy donors and cancer patients. Produced via immunoSEQ multiplex PCR; TCRdb's table is partial and in-frame only. Of 70,000 to 95,000 clones listed, approximately 89% are singletons. Sequencing input: blood. These receptors were collected from a man aged 50 to 59 in good health. The CDR3 runs from the conserved cysteine through the conserved F or W. A D gene is named only where the DNA matches it firmly. Not every row has a clone size; where given, it reads once, few, many or a size class.

j_call	v_call	clone_size	d_call	cdr3_aa	cdr3_nt
TRBJ2-3	TRBV19	-	-	CASSPGRADTQYF	TGTGCCAGTTCCCCGGGACGAGCAGATACGCAGTATTTT
TRBJ2-1	TRBV7-9	-	TRBD2	CASSSRLAGGNEQFF	TGTGCCAGCAGCTCCCGACTAGCGGGAGGTAATGAGCAGTTCTTC
TRBJ2-1	TRBV9	-	-	CASSVDATATSYNEQFF	TGTGCCAGCAGCGTTGATGCTACAGCTACATCCTACAATGAGCAGTTCTTC
TRBJ2-7	TRBV4-2	-	TRBD2	CASSPQGLAGTYEQYF	TGTGCCAGCAGCCCTCAAGGACTAGCTGGTACCTACGAGCAGTACTTC
TRBJ1-2	TRBV24-1	-	-	CATSDSEEGDYGYTF	TGTGCCACCAGTGATTCCGAGGAGGGGGACTATGGCTACACCTTC
TRBJ1-2	TRBV5-4	once	-	CASSLGDTGFGGYTF	TGTGCCAGCAGCTTGGGGGACACCGGTTTTGGTGGCTACACCTTC
TRBJ2-1	TRBV7-8	-	TRBD2	CASSLAAGVKFF	TGTGCCAGCAGCTTAGCAGCGGGAGTCAAGTTCTTC
TRBJ1-2	TRBV25-1	-	-	CASSKHGEGGYTF	TGTGCCAGCAGTAAGCACGGCGAAGGGGGCTACACCTTC
TRBJ1-6	TRBV9	-	TRBD1	CASSVYDRERSPLHF	TGTGCCAGCAGCGTGTACGACAGGGAACGGTCACCCCTCCACTTT
TRBJ1-4	TRBV6-5	-	TRBD1	CASSLTGGDEKLFF	TGTGCCAGCAGTTTGACAGGGGGGGACGAAAAACTGTTTTTT
TRBJ1-3	TRBV19	-	TRBD1	CASTSDRVAGNTIYF	TGTGCCAGTACCTCAGACAGGGTGGCTGGAAACACCATATATTTT
TRBJ2-1	TRBV7-8	-	-	CATYRGNEQFF	TGTGCCACATATAGGGGCAATGAGCAGTTCTTC
TRBJ2-1	TRBV10-1	-	-	CASSEASWGNEQFF	TGCGCCAGCAGTGAGGCTTCATGGGGCAATGAGCAGTTCTTC
TRBJ2-1	TRBV4-3	-	TRBD2	CASSQLAGGVYNEQFF	TGCGCCAGCAGCCAGTTAGCGGGGGGGGTCTACAATGAGCAGTTCTTC
TRBJ2-7	TRBV15	-	-	CATSRESWDDEQYF	TGTGCCACCAGCAGAGAGAGTTGGGACGACGAGCAGTACTTC